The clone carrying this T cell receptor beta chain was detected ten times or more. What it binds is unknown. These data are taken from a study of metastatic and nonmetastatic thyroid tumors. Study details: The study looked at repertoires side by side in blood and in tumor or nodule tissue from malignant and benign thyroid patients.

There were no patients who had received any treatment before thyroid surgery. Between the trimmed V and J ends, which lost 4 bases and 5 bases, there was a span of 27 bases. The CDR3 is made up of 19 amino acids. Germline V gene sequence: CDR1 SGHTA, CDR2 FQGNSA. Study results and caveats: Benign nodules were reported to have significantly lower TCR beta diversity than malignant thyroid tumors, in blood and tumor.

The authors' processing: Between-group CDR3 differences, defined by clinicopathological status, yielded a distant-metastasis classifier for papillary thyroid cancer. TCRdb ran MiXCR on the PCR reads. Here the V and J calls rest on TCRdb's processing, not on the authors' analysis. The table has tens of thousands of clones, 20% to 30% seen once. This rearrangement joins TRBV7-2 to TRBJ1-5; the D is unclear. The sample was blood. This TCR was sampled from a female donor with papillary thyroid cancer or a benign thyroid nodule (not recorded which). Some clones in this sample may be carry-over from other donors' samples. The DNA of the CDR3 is TGTGCCAGCAGCTCCAGTGCCGGAAAAGACATTCTATGGGATCAGCCCCAGCATTTT. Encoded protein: CASSSSAGKDILWDQPQHF. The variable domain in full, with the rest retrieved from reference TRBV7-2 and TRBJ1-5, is GAGVSQSPSNKVTEKGKDVELRCDPISGHTALYWYRQSLGQGLEFLIYFQGNSAPDKSGLPSDRFSAERTGGSVSTLTIQRTQQEDSAVYLCASSSSAGKDILWDQPQHFGDGTRLSIL.